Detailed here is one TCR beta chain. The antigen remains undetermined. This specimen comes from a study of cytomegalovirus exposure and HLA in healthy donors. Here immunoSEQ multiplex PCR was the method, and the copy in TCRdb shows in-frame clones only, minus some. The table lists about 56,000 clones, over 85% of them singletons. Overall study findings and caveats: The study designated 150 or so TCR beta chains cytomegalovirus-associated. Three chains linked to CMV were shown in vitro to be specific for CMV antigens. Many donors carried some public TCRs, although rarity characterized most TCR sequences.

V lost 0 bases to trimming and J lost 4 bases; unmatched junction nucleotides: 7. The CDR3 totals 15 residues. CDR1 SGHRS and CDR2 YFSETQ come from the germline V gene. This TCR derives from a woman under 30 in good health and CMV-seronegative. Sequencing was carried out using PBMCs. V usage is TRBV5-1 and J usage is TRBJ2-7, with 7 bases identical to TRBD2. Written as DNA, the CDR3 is TGCGCCAGCAGCTTGGCCAGCGGGGCCGGGTACGAGCAGTACGTC. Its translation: CASSLASGAGYEQYV.